This T cell receptor (beta chain) originates from a study of OX40 agonist ivuxolimab in advanced cancers. The V gene lost 0 bases and the J gene lost 2 bases, with 13 bases spanning the gap. The CDR3 loop spans 16 amino acids. CDR1 MNHEY and CDR2 SVGAGI come from the germline V gene. Here immunoSEQ multiplex PCR was the method, and the copy in TCRdb shows in-frame clones only, minus some. The profile covers 90,000 to 100,000 clones, with approximately 90% appearing a single time and 0.82% taken by the ten largest. The sequence was obtained from an adult with an advanced solid tumor such as melanoma, head and neck, liver or kidney cancer. This chain joins TRBV6-5 and TRBJ1-2; tentative D call: TRBD1 (6 bases). Sequencing used CD4+ or CD8+ T cells sorted from blood, obtained in a trial of the OX40 agonist ivuxolimab. The CDR3 DNA is TGTGCCAGCAGTTACTCGTTTTCAGGGGTAAACTATGGCTACACCTTC. It specifies CASSYSFSGVNYGYTF.